This T cell receptor (beta chain) emerged from a study of T cell responses to AZD1222 COVID-19 vaccine. Study-wide results and limits: All repertoire sampling was performed exclusively after the peak T cell response. Unmutated variant regions are reportedly the target of nearly half of TCRs that are spike-specific.

V lost 4 bases and J lost 4; bases outside the gene matches: 6. Germline lookup yields CDR1 SGHTA and CDR2 FQGTGA. This CDR3 contains 15 residues. On this clone: The antigen remains undetermined.

Libraries were prepared by immunoSEQ multiplex PCR; TCRdb keeps only in-frame clonotypes and omits some of them. The repertoire holds roughly 100,000 clones, with over 75% as singletons. The receptor was isolated from an adult in good health. The sequencing used peripheral blood, collected on day 0 of AZD1222 vaccination. V and J are TRBV7-3 and TRBJ1-2; TRBD1 matches at 10 bases. The CDR3 spells CASSSTGGNPYGYTF. The CDR3 DNA is TGTGCCAGCAGCTCGACAGGGGGCAACCCCTATGGCTACACCTTC. Complete variable domain (other parts from reference TRBV7-3 and TRBJ1-2): GAGVSQTPSNKVTEKGKYVELRCDPISGHTALYWYRQSLGQGPEFLIYFQGTGAADDSGLPNDRFFAVRPEGSVSTLKIQRTERGDSAVYLCASSSTGGNPYGYTFGSGTRLTVV.